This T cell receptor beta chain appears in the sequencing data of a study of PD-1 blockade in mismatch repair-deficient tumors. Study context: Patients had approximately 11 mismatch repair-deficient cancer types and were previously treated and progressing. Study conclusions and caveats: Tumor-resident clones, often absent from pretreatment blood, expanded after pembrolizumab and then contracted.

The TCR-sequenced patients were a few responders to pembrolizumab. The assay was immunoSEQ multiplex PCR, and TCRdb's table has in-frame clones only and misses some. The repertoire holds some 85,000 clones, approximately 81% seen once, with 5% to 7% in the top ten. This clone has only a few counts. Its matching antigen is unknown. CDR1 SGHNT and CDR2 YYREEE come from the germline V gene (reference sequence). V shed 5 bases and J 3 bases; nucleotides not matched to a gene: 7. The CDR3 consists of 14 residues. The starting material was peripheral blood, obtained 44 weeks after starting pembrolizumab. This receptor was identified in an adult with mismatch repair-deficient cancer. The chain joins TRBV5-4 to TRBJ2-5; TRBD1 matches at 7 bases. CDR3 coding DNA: TGTGCCAGCAGTTCTATCGGGACAGAAGAGACCCAGTACTTC. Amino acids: CASSSIGTEETQYF. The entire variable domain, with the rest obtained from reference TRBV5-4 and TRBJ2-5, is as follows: ETGVTQSPTHLIKTRGQQVTLRCSSQSGHNTVSWYQQALGQGPQFIFQYYREEENGRGNFPPRFSGLQFPNYSSELNVNALELDDSALYLCASSSIGTEETQYFGPGTRLLVL.